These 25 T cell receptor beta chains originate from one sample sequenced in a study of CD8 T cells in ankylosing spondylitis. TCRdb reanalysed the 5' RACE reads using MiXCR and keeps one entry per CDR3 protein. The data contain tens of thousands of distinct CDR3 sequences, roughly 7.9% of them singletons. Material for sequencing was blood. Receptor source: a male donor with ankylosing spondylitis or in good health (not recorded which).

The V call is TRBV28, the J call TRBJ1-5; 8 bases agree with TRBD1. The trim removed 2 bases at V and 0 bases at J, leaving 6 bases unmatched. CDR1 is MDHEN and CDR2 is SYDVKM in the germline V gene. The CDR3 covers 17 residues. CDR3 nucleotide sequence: TGTGCCAGCAGTTTAACGACAGGGGTCGTTAGCAATCAGCCCCAGCATTTT. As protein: CASSLTTGVVSNQPQHF. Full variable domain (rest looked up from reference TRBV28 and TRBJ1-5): DVKVTQSSRYLVKRTGEKVFLECVQDMDHENMFWYRQDPGLGLRLIYFSYDVKMKEKGDIPEGYSVSREKKERFSLILESASTNQTSMYLCASSLTTGVVSNQPQHFGDGTRLSIL.

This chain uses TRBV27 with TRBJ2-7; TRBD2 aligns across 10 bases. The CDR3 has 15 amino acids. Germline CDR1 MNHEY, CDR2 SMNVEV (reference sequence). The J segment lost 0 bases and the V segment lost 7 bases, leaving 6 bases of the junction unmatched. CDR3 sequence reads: CASTVLAGGSYEQYF. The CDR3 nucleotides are TGTGCCAGCACCGTCTTAGCGGGAGGCTCCTACGAGCAGTACTTC.

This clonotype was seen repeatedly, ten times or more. The CDR3, as DNA: TGTGCCAGCAGGGGAGGCAGGGAACAGCCCCAGCATTTT. It encodes CASRGGREQPQHF. This sequence joins TRBV12-3 or TRBV12-4 and TRBJ1-5; D might be TRBD1 (5 bases). Trimming removed 6 bases at V and 7 bases at J, with 13 bases between. This CDR3 contains 13 residues.

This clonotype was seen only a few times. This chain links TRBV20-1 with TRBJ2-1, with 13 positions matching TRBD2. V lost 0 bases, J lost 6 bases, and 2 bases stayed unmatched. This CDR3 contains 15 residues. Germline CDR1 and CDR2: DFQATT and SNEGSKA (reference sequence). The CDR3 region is CSARDGTSGVNEQFF. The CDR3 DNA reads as TGCAGTGCTAGAGACGGGACTAGCGGGGTCAATGAGCAGTTCTTC.

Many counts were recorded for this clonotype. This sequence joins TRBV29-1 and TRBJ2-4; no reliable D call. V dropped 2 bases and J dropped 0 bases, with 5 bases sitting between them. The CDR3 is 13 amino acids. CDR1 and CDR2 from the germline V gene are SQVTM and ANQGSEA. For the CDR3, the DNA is TGCAGCGTTGAACACGTAGCCAAAAACATTCAGTACTTC. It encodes CSVEHVAKNIQYF.

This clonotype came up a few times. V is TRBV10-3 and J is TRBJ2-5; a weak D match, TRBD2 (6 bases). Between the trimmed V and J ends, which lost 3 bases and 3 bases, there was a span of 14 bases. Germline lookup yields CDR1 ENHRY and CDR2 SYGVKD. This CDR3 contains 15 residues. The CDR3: CAISDGRGGEETQYF. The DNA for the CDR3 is TGTGCCATCAGTGATGGGCGGGGAGGCGAAGAGACCCAGTACTTC.

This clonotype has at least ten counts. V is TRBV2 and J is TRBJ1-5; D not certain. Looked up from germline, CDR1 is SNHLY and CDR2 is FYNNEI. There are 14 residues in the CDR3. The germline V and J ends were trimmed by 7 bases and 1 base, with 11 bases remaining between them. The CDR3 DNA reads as TGTGCCAGCAAGAAGGACGGAAGCAATCAGCCCCAGCATTTT. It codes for CASKKDGSNQPQHF.

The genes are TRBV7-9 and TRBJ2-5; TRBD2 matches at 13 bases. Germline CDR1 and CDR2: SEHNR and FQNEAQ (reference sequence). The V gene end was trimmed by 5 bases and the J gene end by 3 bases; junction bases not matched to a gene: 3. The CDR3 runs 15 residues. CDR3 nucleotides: TGTGCCAGCAGCCCGGGACTAGCGGGGAAAGAGACCCAGTACTTC. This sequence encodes CASSPGLAGKETQYF.

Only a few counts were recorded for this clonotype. CDR3 nucleotides: TGTGCCAGCAGTGTCGCCAGCTCGAACACCGGGGAGCTGTTTTTT. It encodes CASSVASSNTGELFF. The J gene is TRBJ2-2, the V gene TRBV2; no definite D call. Germline V gives CDR1 SNHLY, CDR2 FYNNEI. CDR3 length: 15 amino acids. Trimming took off 4 bases at V and 0 bases at J, with 9 bases between the two ends.

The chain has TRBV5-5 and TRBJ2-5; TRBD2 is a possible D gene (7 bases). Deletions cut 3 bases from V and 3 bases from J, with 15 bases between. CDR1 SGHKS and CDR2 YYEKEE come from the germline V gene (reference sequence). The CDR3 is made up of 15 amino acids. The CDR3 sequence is CASSSRTAGKETQYF. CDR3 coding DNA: TGTGCCAGCAGCTCCAGGACAGCGGGGAAAGAGACCCAGTACTTC.

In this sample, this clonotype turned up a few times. CDR3 loop: CASSYAGELFF. CDR3 bases: TGTGCCAGCAGTTACGCCGGGGAGCTGTTTTTT. V and J are TRBV6-2 or TRBV6-3 and TRBJ2-2; D gene uncertain. Trimming shortened V by 2 bases and J by 6 bases, and 1 base separated the two germline ends. This CDR3 is built from 11 residues. The germline CDR1 and CDR2 sequences are MNHEY and SVGEGT.

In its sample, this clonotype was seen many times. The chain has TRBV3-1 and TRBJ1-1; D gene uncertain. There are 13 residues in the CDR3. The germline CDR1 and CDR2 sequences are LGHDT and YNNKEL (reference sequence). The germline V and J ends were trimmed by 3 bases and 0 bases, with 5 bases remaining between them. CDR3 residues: CASSQGLNTEAFF. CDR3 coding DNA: TGTGCCAGCAGCCAGGGCCTGAACACTGAAGCTTTCTTT.

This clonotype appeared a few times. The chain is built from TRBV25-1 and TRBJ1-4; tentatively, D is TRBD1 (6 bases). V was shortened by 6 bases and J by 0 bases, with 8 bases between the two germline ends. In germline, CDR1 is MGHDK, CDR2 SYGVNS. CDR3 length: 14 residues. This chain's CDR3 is CASSEGATNEKLFF. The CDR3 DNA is TGTGCCAGCAGCGAGGGGGCAACTAATGAAAAACTGTTTTTT. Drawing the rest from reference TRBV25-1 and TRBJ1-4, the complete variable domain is EADIYQTPRYLVIGTGKKITLECSQTMGHDKMYWYQQDPGMELHLIHYSYGVNSTEKGDLSSESTVSRIRTEHFPLTLESARPSHTSQYLCASSEGATNEKLFFGSGTQLSVL.

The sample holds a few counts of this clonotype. The CDR3 sequence: CASSPTIRTGSGELFF. The DNA for the CDR3 is TGCGCCAGCAGCCCCACGATACGGACAGGGTCCGGGGAGCTGTTTTTT. This chain uses TRBV5-1 with TRBJ2-2; 8 bases line up with TRBD1. Germline lookup yields CDR1 SGHRS and CDR2 YFSETQ. V shed 4 bases, J shed 6 bases, and the junction held 11 bases outside the gene matches. This CDR3 has 16 residues.

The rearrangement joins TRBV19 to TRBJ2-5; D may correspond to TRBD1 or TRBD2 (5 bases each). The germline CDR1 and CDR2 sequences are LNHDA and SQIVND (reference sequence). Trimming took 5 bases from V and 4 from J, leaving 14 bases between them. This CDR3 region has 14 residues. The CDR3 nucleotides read TGTGCCAGTAGTTTAACCGGGGACGCAGAGACCCAGTACTTC. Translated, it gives CASSLTGDAETQYF.

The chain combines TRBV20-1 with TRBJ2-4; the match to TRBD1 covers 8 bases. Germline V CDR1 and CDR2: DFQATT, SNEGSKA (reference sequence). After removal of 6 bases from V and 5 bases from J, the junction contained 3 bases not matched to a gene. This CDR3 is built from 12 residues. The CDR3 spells CSARQGQNIQYF. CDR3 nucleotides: TGCAGTGCCAGACAGGGGCAAAACATTCAGTACTTC.

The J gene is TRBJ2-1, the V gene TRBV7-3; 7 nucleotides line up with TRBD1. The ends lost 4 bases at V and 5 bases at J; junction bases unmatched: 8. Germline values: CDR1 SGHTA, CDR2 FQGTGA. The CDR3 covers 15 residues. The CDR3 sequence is CASSSPGQPNNEQFF. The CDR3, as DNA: TGTGCCAGCAGCTCCCCGGGACAGCCAAACAATGAGCAGTTCTTC.

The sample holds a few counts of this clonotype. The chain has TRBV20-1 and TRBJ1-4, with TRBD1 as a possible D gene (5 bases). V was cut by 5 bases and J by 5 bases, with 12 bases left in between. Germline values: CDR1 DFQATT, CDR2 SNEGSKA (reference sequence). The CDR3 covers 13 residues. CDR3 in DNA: TGCAGTGCTGGGGGACGGCAAAATGAAAAACTGTTTTTT. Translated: CSAGGRQNEKLFF.

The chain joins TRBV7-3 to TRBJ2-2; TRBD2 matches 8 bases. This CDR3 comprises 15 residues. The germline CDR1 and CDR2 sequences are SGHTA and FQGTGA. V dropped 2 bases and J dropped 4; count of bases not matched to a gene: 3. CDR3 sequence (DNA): TGTGCCAGCAGCTTATCGGGGGGGAGCACCGGGGAGCTGTTTTTT. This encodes CASSLSGGSTGELFF.

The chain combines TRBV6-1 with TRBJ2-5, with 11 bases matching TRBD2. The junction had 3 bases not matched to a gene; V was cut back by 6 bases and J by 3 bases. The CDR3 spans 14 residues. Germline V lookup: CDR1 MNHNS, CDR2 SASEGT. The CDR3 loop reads CASRTTSGEETQYF. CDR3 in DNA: TGTGCCAGCAGGACGACTAGCGGGGAAGAGACCCAGTACTTC.

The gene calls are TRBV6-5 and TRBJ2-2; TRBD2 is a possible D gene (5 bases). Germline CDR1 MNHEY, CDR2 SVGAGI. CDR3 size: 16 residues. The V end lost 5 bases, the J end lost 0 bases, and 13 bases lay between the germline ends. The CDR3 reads CASSRSRGTNTGELFF. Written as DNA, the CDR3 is TGTGCCAGCAGTCGCTCTCGGGGAACGAACACCGGGGAGCTGTTTTTT.

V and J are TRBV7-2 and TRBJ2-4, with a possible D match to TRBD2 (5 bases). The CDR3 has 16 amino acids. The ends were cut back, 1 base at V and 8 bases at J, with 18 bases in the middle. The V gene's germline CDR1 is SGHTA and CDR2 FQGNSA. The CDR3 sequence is CASSLEVGLSGDIQYF. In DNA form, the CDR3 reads TGTGCCAGCAGCTTAGAAGTCGGCCTTTCCGGGGACATTCAGTACTTC.

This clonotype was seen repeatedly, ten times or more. The CDR3 reads CSADWGTEAFF. For the CDR3, the DNA is TGCAGTGCCGACTGGGGCACTGAAGCTTTCTTT. The gene calls are TRBV20-1 and TRBJ1-1; no definite D call. Trimming stripped 6 bases from V and 4 bases from J, with 9 bases between. The CDR3 has 11 amino acids. From germline, CDR1 is DFQATT and CDR2 SNEGSKA (reference sequence).

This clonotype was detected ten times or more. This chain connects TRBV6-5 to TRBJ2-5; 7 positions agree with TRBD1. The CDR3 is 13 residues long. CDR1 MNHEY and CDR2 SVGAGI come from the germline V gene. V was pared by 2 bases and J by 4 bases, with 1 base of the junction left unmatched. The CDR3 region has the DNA TGTGCCAGCAGTTACAGGGGGCGAGAGACCCAGTACTTC. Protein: CASSYRGRETQYF.

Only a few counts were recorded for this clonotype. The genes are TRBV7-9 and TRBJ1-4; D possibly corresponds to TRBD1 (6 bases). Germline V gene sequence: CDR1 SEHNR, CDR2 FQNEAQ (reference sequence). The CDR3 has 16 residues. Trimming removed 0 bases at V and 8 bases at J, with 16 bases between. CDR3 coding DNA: TGTGCCAGCAGCTTAGCCGAGACAGGCCCGAGCGAAAAACTGTTTTTT. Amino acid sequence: CASSLAETGPSEKLFF. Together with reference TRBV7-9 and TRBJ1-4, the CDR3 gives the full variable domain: DTGVSQNPRHKITKRGQNVTFRCDPISEHNRLYWYRQTLGQGPEFLTYFQNEAQLEKSRLLSDRFSAERPKGSFSTLEIQRTEQGDSAMYLCASSLAETGPSEKLFFGSGTQLSVL.